These T cell receptor beta chains were read from a single sample in a study of T-cell memory formation after mild COVID-19. TCRdb re-analysed the 5' RACE reads in MiXCR, keeping a single row per CDR3 protein. The sample carries about 350,000 distinct CDR3 sequences, roughly 13% recorded once. Source material: PBMCs or a T cell subset sorted from them (not recorded which). These receptors were obtained from a man between 18 and 35 years old who had mild COVID-19 (a few samples of this study predate the infection). Cell type and time point are not known. Each CDR3 is given with its conserved first and last residue. A D gene is named only where the DNA matches it firmly. Rows may omit the clone size; those that give it use once, few, many or a size class.

d_call	clone_size	v_call	j_call	cdr3_nt	cdr3_aa
-	-	TRBV7-2	TRBJ2-3	TGTGTCAGCATTCCTTCCGACGGACGCACAGATACGCAGTATTTT	CVSIPSDGRTDTQYF
-	-	TRBV5-5	TRBJ1-5	TGTGCCAGCAGCTTGAGCACCTTCGGGCAGCCCCAGCATTTT	CASSLSTFGQPQHF
-	few	TRBV5-6	TRBJ1-1	TGTGCCAGCAGCCCTTTTTGGGGCACTGAAGCTTTCTTT	CASSPFWGTEAFF
-	few	TRBV5-1	TRBJ1-1	TGCGCCAGCAGCCCACGGGGGACACCTGAAGCTTTCTTT	CASSPRGTPEAFF
-	-	TRBV27	TRBJ1-4	TGTGCCAGCAGTTTAAGGGGAGACGAAAAACTGTTTTTT	CASSLRGDEKLFF
-	-	TRBV20-1	TRBJ2-3	TGCAGTCCGCGGGCGGGGCCCACAGATACGCAGTATTTT	CSPRAGPTDTQYF
TRBD1	-	TRBV4-3	TRBJ1-1	TGCGCCAGCAGCCGGAAAGGACCGGGACAGGGGGGATCTGACGCTTTCTTT	CASSRKGPGQGGSDAFF
TRBD1	-	TRBV20-1	TRBJ1-4	TGCAGTGCTCCAGGGGGGTCGGAAAGAACACTGTTTTTT	CSAPGGSERTLFF
-	many	TRBV6-5	TRBJ2-7	TGTGCCAGCAGTTACCGGCAGACAGCCGGTGTCGAGCAGTACTTC	CASSYRQTAGVEQYF
-	few	TRBV7-6	TRBJ2-3	TGTGCCAGCAGCTCCCCCGCAGATACGCAGTATTTT	CASSSPADTQYF
TRBD1	-	TRBV11-2	TRBJ2-1	TGTGCCAGCAGCTTAGTTCTAGTTAGGGGGCGAGTCAATGAGCAGTTCTTC	CASSLVLVRGRVNEQFF
-	-	TRBV29-1	TRBJ2-5	TGCAGCGTATCCTTTCCAGGGGCTGGAGAGACCCAGTACTTC	CSVSFPGAGETQYF
-	few	TRBV4-3	TRBJ2-7	TGCGCCAGCAGCCAAGATTCGACAGTCTCCTACGAGCAGTACTTC	CASSQDSTVSYEQYF
TRBD1	few	TRBV10-3	TRBJ2-7	TGTGCCATCAGTTTGGACAGGTCCTCCTACGAGCAGTACTTC	CAISLDRSSYEQYF
-	-	TRBV12-3/TRBV12-4	TRBJ1-1	TGTGCCAGCAGAATGGCCCCGGGGCGGGGGGTGAACACTGAAGCTTTCTTT	CASRMAPGRGVNTEAFF
TRBD1	few	TRBV7-2	TRBJ2-2	TGTGCCAGCAAACCACAGGGGCCAACACTAAAAACCGGGGAGCTGTTTTTT	CASKPQGPTLKTGELFF
-	many	TRBV11-2	TRBJ2-3	TGTGCCAGCAGCTCCCGGGAGTTCCCAGATACGCAGTATTTT	CASSSREFPDTQYF
TRBD2	once	TRBV24-1	TRBJ2-1	TGTGCCACCAGTGACCCACGGGGGGGCAATGAGCAGTTCTTC	CATSDPRGGNEQFF
-	-	TRBV7-8	TRBJ2-6	TGTGCCAGCGCTATCTCTGGGGCCAACGTCCTGACTTTC	CASAISGANVLTF